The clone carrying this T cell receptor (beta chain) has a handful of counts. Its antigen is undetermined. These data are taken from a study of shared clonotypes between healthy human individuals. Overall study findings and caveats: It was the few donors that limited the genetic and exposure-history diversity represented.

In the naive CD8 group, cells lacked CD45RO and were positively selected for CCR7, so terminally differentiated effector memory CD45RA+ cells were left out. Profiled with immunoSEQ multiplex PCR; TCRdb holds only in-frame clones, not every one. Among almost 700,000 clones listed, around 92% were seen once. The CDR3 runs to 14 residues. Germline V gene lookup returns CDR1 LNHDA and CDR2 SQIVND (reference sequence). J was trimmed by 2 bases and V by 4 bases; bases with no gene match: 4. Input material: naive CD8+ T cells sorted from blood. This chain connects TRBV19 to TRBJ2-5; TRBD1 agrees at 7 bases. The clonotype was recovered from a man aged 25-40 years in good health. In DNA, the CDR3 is TGTGCCAGTAGTACTGGGACAGATCAAGAGACCCAGTACTTC. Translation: CASSTGTDQETQYF.